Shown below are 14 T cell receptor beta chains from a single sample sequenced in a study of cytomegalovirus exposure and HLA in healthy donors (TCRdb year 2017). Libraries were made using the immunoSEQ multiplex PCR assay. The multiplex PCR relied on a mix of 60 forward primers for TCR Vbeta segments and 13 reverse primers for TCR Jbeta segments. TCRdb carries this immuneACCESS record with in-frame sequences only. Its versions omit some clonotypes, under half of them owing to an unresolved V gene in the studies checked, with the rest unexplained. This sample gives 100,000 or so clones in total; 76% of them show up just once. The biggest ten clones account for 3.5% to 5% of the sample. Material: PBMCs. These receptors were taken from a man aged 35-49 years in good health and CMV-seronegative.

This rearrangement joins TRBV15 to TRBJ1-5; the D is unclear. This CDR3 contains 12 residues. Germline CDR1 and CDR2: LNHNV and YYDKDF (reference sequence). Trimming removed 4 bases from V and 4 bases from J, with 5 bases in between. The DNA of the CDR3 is TGTGCCACCAGCACTTCTAATCAGCCCCAGCATTTT. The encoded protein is CATSTSNQPQHF.

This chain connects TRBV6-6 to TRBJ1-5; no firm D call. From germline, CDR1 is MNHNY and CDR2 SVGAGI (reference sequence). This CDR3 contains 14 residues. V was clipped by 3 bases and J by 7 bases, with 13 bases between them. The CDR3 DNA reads TGTGCCAGCAGTTATGGGAGTGGGGAGCAGCCCCAGCATTTT. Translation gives CASSYGSGEQPQHF.

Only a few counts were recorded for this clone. The CDR3 DNA follows: TGTGCCAGCAGCCAAACCAGGGGTGGATATGGCTACACCTTC. Encoded protein: CASSQTRGGYGYTF. The chain uses TRBV14 and TRBJ1-2; maybe TRBD1 (6 bases). Deletions cut 2 bases from V and 5 bases from J, with 12 bases between. The CDR3 runs to 14 residues. CDR1 is SGHDN, CDR2 FVKESK, per germline.

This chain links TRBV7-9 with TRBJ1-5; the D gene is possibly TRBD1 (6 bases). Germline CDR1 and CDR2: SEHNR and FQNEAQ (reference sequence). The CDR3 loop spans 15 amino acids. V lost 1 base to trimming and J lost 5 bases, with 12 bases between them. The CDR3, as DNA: TGTGCCAGCAGCTTAGGCAGGGGTATGGATCAGCCCCAGCATTTT. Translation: CASSLGRGMDQPQHF.

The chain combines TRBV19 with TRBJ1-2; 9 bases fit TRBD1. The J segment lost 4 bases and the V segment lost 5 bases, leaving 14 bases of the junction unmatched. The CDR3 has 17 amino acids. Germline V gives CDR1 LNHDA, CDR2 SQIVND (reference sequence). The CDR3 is CASSSLGQGRVGYGYTF. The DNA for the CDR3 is TGTGCCAGTAGTTCCCTGGGACAGGGCCGAGTTGGCTATGGCTACACCTTC.

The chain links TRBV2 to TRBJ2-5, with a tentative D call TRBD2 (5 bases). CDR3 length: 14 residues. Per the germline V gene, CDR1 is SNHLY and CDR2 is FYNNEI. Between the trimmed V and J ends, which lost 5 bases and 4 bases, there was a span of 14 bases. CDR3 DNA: TGTGCCAGCAGTCTTGGACTCGCCCGAGAGACCCAGTACTTC. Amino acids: CASSLGLARETQYF.

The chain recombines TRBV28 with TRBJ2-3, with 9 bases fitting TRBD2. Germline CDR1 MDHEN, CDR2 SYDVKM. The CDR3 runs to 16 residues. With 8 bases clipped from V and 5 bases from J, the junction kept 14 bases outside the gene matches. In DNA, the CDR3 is TGTGCCAGCCCGCCGAGCGCGGGGGGGCCGGAAGATACGCAGTATTTT. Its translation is CASPPSAGGPEDTQYF.

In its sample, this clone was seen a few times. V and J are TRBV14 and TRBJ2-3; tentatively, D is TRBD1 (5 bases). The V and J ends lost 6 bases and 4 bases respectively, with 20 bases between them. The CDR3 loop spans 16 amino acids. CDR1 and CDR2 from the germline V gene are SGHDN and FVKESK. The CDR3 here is CASSLYRQTVADTQYF. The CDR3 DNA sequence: TGTGCCAGCAGTCTTTACCGACAGACGGTCGCAGATACGCAGTATTTT.

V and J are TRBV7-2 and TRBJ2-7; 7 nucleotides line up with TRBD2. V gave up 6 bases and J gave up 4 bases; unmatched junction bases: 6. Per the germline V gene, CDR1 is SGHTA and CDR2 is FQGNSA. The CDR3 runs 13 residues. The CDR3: CASSSGRRYEQYF. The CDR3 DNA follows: TGTGCCAGCAGTTCCGGGAGGAGATACGAGCAGTACTTC.

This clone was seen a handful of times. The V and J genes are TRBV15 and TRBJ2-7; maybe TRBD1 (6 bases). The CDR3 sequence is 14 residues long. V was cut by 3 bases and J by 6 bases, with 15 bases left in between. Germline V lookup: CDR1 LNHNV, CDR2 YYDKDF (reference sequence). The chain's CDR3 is CATSSRRTGSEQYF. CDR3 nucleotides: TGTGCCACCAGCAGCCGCCGAACAGGGAGCGAGCAGTACTTC.

The CDR3 is CASSLDQGNYGYTF. In nucleotides, the CDR3 is TGTGCCAGCTCACTAGACCAGGGAAACTATGGCTACACCTTC. The chain employs TRBV18 and TRBJ1-2; weak D call: TRBD1 (5 bases). Germline CDR1 is KGHSH and CDR2 is LQKENI. The CDR3 extends over 14 amino acids. Deletions cut 4 bases from V and 2 bases from J, with 11 bases between.

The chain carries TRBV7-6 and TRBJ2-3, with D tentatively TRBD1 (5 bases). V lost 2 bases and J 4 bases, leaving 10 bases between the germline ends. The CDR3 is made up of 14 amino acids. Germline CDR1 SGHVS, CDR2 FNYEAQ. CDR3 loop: CASSLQGSSDTQYF. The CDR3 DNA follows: TGTGCCAGCAGCTTACAGGGCTCGTCAGATACGCAGTATTTT. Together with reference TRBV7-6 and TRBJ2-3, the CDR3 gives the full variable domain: GAGVSQSPRYKVTKRGQDVALRCDPISGHVSLYWYRQALGQGPEFLTYFNYEAQQDKSGLPNDRFSAERPEGSISTLTIQRTEQRDSAMYRCASSLQGSSDTQYFGPGTRLTVL.

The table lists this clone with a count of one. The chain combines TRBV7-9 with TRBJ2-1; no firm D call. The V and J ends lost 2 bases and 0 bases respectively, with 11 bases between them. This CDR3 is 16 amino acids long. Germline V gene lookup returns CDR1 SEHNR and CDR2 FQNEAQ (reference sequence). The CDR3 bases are TGTGCCAGCAGCTTACTCAGGCCAAGCTCCTACAATGAGCAGTTCTTC. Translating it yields CASSLLRPSSYNEQFF.

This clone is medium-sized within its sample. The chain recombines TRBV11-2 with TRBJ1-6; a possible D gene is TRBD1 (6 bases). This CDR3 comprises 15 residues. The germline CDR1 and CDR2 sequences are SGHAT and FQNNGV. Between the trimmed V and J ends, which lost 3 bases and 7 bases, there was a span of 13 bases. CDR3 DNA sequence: TGTGCCAGCAGCTTGGCCGGACAGTGGAATTCACCCCTCCACTTT. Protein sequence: CASSLAGQWNSPLHF. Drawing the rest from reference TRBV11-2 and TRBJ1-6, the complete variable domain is EAGVAQSPRYKIIEKRQSVAFWCNPISGHATLYWYQQILGQGPKLLIQFQNNGVVDDSQLPKDRFSAERLKGVDSTLKIQPAKLEDSAVYLCASSLAGQWNSPLHFGNGTRLTVT.